A selection of T cell receptor beta chains follows, all from one sample in a study of blood T cell repertoires in COVID-19. The protocol was immunoSEQ multiplex PCR, while the TCRdb copy is restricted to in-frame clones and leaves out a portion. The sample holds approximately 220,000 clones; around 91% are singletons and the top ten take more than 12%. The sequenced material came from PBMCs or T cells enriched from blood (not recorded which). Receptor source: a man between 25 and 39 years old who had been exposed to COVID-19. Each CDR3 is given with its conserved first and last residue. A D gene is named only where the DNA matches it firmly. Size is omitted from some rows. Given values are once, few, many or a class for expanded clones.

D gene,V gene,J gene,clone size,CDR3 protein,CDR3 DNA
TRBD1,TRBV3-1/TRBV3-2,TRBJ2-1,.,CASSRGQGVYNEQFF,TGTGCCAGCAGCCGGGGACAGGGGGTCTACAATGAGCAGTTCTTC
.,TRBV6-2/TRBV6-3,TRBJ2-7,.,CASSYRGGSSYEQYF,TGTGCCAGCAGTTATCGTGGGGGGAGCTCCTACGAGCAGTACTTC
.,TRBV6-2/TRBV6-3,TRBJ2-1,.,CASSYRSYGGEQFF,TGTGCCAGCAGTTACCGGTCTTATGGGGGGGAGCAGTTCTTC
TRBD2,TRBV7-6,TRBJ2-3,.,CASSLALAGADTQYF,TGTGCCAGCAGCTTGGCTCTAGCGGGGGCAGATACGCAGTATTTT
TRBD1,TRBV7-9,TRBJ2-7,.,CASSPADRRSYEQYF,TGTGCCAGCAGCCCGGCGGACAGGCGCTCCTACGAGCAGTACTTC
.,TRBV11-2,TRBJ2-5,.,CASSFDLGLQYF,TGTGCCAGCAGCTTTGACTTGGGGCTCCAGTACTTC
TRBD2,TRBV9,TRBJ2-5,.,CASSVGGGGTQETQYF,TGTGCCAGCAGCGTGGGTGGCGGGGGGACTCAAGAGACCCAGTACTTC
.,TRBV4-1,TRBJ1-5,.,CASSQVGQALNQPQHF,TGCGCCAGCAGCCAAGTCGGACAAGCCCTCAATCAGCCCCAGCATTTT
.,TRBV7-6,TRBJ2-5,.,CASSLGTTETQYF,TGTGCCAGCAGCTTAGGGACTACAGAGACCCAGTACTTC
.,TRBV30,TRBJ2-1,.,CAWSQRDEQFF,TGTGCCTGGAGTCAACGGGATGAGCAGTTCTTC
.,TRBV6-5,TRBJ1-2,.,CASIPTGQGNYGYTF,TGTGCCAGCATCCCGACAGGTCAAGGAAACTATGGCTACACCTTC
.,TRBV4-2,TRBJ2-1,.,CASSQVSQGENEQFF,TGTGCCAGCAGCCAAGTTAGCCAGGGCGAGAATGAGCAGTTCTTC
.,TRBV4-3,TRBJ2-2,.,CASSQESRGELFF,TGCGCCAGCAGCCAAGAGTCTAGGGGGGAGCTGTTTTTT
.,TRBV19,TRBJ1-1,.,CASSSPGGRGRKGTEAFF,TGTGCCAGTAGTAGCCCGGGGGGCAGGGGTCGCAAAGGGACTGAAGCTTTCTTT
.,TRBV18,TRBJ2-3,.,CASSLYVGGSRRTDTQYF,TGTGCCAGCTCACTTTACGTCGGAGGTTCGAGACGCACAGATACGCAGTATTTT
TRBD2,TRBV12-3/TRBV12-4,TRBJ2-7,.,CASTMTSGSEQYF,TGTGCCAGCACCATGACTAGCGGCAGCGAGCAGTACTTC
TRBD1,TRBV3-1/TRBV3-2,TRBJ2-2,.,CASSQAEGQGTGELFF,TGTGCCAGCAGCCAAGCTGAAGGACAGGGGACCGGGGAGCTGTTTTTT
.,TRBV30,TRBJ2-4,.,CAWRGGAPPLVQYF,TGTGCCTGGAGGGGGGGGGCCCCTCCGTTGGTTCAGTACTTC
TRBD1,TRBV28,TRBJ1-2,.,CASTPTGPANYGYTF,TGTGCCAGCACGCCGACAGGGCCAGCTAACTATGGCTACACCTTC
TRBD2,TRBV5-5,TRBJ2-1,.,CASSPGLAGSSYNEQFF,TGTGCCAGCAGCCCAGGACTAGCGGGGAGCTCCTACAATGAGCAGTTCTTC
TRBD2,TRBV19,TRBJ2-2,.,CASKGGGQIKTGELFF,TGTGCCAGTAAAGGCGGGGGGCAGATTAAAACCGGGGAGCTGTTTTTT
TRBD2,TRBV4-3,TRBJ2-1,.,CASSQDRLAGVIYGDEQFF,TGCGCCAGCAGCCAAGATCGTCTAGCGGGGGTCATCTACGGGGATGAGCAGTTCTTC
TRBD1,TRBV7-9,TRBJ1-4,.,CASSTSPGTADEKLFF,TGTGCCAGCAGCACCTCTCCGGGGACAGCAGATGAAAAACTGTTTTTT
.,TRBV19,TRBJ2-2,.,CASSTNTNTGELFF,TGTGCCAGTAGTACCAACACGAACACCGGGGAGCTGTTTTTT
.,TRBV3-1/TRBV3-2,TRBJ1-5,.,CASSPDMSDQPQHF,TGTGCCAGCAGCCCTGACATGTCCGATCAGCCCCAGCATTTT
TRBD2,TRBV5-1,TRBJ2-2,.,CASTSSGPNTGELFF,TGCGCCAGCACATCTAGCGGCCCTAACACCGGGGAGCTGTTTTTT
.,TRBV15,TRBJ2-1,.,CATSTYSPLTKVNEQFF,TGTGCCACCAGTACATATTCCCCCTTGACAAAGGTCAATGAGCAGTTCTTC
.,TRBV19,TRBJ1-1,.,CASSTNREITEAFF,TGTGCCAGTAGTACGAACAGGGAGATCACTGAAGCTTTCTTT
TRBD2,TRBV28,TRBJ2-1,.,CASNWLAGAYNEQFF,TGTGCCAGCAACTGGCTAGCGGGGGCCTACAATGAGCAGTTCTTC
.,TRBV27,TRBJ2-7,.,CASSPSTRPEQYF,TGTGCCAGCAGTCCTTCGACTAGACCGGAGCAGTACTTC
.,TRBV4-1,TRBJ2-5,.,CASSPQYQETQYF,TGCGCCAGCAGCCCTCAGTACCAAGAGACCCAGTACTTC
.,TRBV2,TRBJ2-7,once,CASGINGGREQYF,TGTGCCAGCGGTATCAACGGGGGTCGGGAGCAGTACTTC
TRBD2,TRBV13,TRBJ2-1,.,CASSAGYGTSGGSSYNEQFF,TGTGCCAGCAGCGCCGGCTATGGGACTAGCGGGGGTTCCTCCTACAATGAGCAGTTCTTC
.,TRBV6-5,TRBJ1-5,.,CASSPAGSNQPQHF,TGTGCCAGCAGTCCCGCAGGTAGCAATCAGCCCCAGCATTTT
TRBD2,TRBV7-3,TRBJ2-2,.,CASSLGAGVANTGELFF,TGTGCCAGCAGCTTAGGGGCGGGGGTCGCGAACACCGGGGAGCTGTTTTTT
.,TRBV5-1,TRBJ2-5,few,CASSLSSPRETQYF,TGCGCCAGCAGCTTATCCTCCCCTAGGGAGACCCAGTACTTC
TRBD1,TRBV5-1,TRBJ2-1,.,CASSLEGQGGLIDEQFF,TGCGCCAGCAGCTTGGAGGGACAGGGGGGTTTAATCGATGAGCAGTTCTTC
TRBD1,TRBV6-5,TRBJ1-1,.,CASSRQGEAFF,TGTGCCAGCTCTAGACAGGGAGAAGCTTTCTTT
.,TRBV3-1/TRBV3-2,TRBJ2-2,.,CASSLVEGSTGELFF,TGTGCCAGCAGCCTCGTGGAGGGGAGCACCGGGGAGCTGTTTTTT
TRBD1,TRBV19,TRBJ1-6,.,CASSSTGGVWDSPLHF,TGTGCCAGTAGTTCTACAGGGGGCGTATGGGATTCACCCCTCCACTTT
TRBD1,TRBV9,TRBJ2-2,.,CASSPRTGGELFF,TGTGCCAGCAGCCCTAGGACAGGCGGGGAGCTGTTTTTT
.,TRBV15,TRBJ1-2,few,CATEGEDRGTNYGYTF,TGTGCCACCGAAGGTGAGGACAGAGGCACTAACTATGGCTACACCTTC
.,TRBV6-5,TRBJ1-1,.,CASNLGRGLNTEAFF,TGTGCCAGCAATTTGGGACGGGGGTTGAACACTGAAGCTTTCTTT
TRBD1,TRBV6-5,TRBJ1-1,once,CASSLPGQGNTEAFF,TGTGCCAGCAGTTTGCCTGGACAGGGGAACACTGAAGCTTTCTTT